The rows below give T cell receptor beta chains drawn from one sample of a study of molecular identifiers for immune sequencing clone quantification. Using its own MiXCR run on the PCR reads, TCRdb lists one record per CDR3 protein. Altogether tens of thousands of distinct CDR3 sequences are present, around a quarter being singletons, with the ten largest covering 0.78%. The sample consisted of naive CD8+ T cells from blood, with Jurkat cell RNA spiked in. Receptor source: a human donor in good health. Some libraries in this study had Jurkat cell RNA spiked in. CDR3s include the opening cysteine and the closing phenylalanine or tryptophan. The D gene is left open where the match is weak. Rows may omit the clone size; those that give it use once, few, many or a size class.

>-|TRBV29-1|TRBJ1-1|many
TGCAGCGTTGCAGAGGGCGCTGAAGCTTTCTTT
CSVAEGAEAFF
>-|TRBV13|TRBJ1-1|many
TGTGCCAGCAGCTTCATGATCACTGAAGCTTTCTTT
CASSFMITEAFF
>TRBD1|TRBV7-9|TRBJ1-4|-
TGTGCCAGCAGCTTAGGTCCTACTCGACAGGGCCATGAAAAACTGTTTTTT
CASSLGPTRQGHEKLFF
>TRBD1|TRBV4-3|TRBJ1-3|-
TGCGCCAGCAGCCCCCATGAAACAGGGGGCGCTTGGGGAAACTCCACATATTTT
CASSPHETGGAWGNSTYF
>-|TRBV12-3/TRBV12-4|TRBJ1-2|few
TGTGCCAGCAGTTCCGGGGTAACGGGCTACACCTTC
CASSSGVTGYTF
>-|TRBV5-1|TRBJ2-3|many
TGCGCCAGCAGTCGCCCCACAGATACGCAGTATTTT
CASSRPTDTQYF
>-|TRBV2|TRBJ2-1|-
TGTGCCAGCAGTGAGGCCACAGGGCAGGGGAATGAGCAGTTCTTC
CASSEATGQGNEQFF
>-|TRBV6-2/TRBV6-3|TRBJ2-4|many
TGTGCCAGCAGTTACATCCTATTAGCCAAAAACATTCAGTACTTC
CASSYILLAKNIQYF
>TRBD1|TRBV30|TRBJ2-1|-
TGTGCCTGGAACGCGGGGCAGGGGGCGCGGAATGAGCAGTTCTTC
CAWNAGQGARNEQFF
>TRBD2|TRBV27|TRBJ2-2|-
TGTGCCAGCAGTTTTTCAAGCGGGAGAAGTACCGGGGAGCTGTTTTTT
CASSFSSGRSTGELFF
>TRBD1|TRBV30|TRBJ2-7|-
TGTGCCTGGAGTAAGGACAGGGTCGAGCAGTACTTC
CAWSKDRVEQYF
>TRBD2|TRBV19|TRBJ2-1|-
TGTGCCAGTAGTGCGGGAGGAAGCATATACAATGAGCAGTTCTTC
CASSAGGSIYNEQFF
>TRBD2|TRBV30|TRBJ2-7|-
TGTGCCTGGAGTGTAACAGGCGGGGGCTCCTACGAGCAGTACTTC
CAWSVTGGGSYEQYF
>-|TRBV7-2|TRBJ2-1|few
TGTGCCAGCAGCTCCCACCTCGGTCGGGATGAGCAGTTCTTC
CASSSHLGRDEQFF
>-|TRBV7-9|TRBJ2-1|few
TGTGCCAGCAGCTTGGGGGTGAGCTCCTACAATGAGCAGTTCTTC
CASSLGVSSYNEQFF
>TRBD1|TRBV15|TRBJ2-3|few
TGTGCCACCAGCAGAGAACGGGACAGGGCGATAGATACGCAGTATTTT
CATSRERDRAIDTQYF
>-|TRBV11-2|TRBJ1-5|-
TGTGCCGGCAGCCTGGGCCCGGGGAATCAGCCCCAGCATTTT
CAGSLGPGNQPQHF
>-|TRBV12-3/TRBV12-4|TRBJ1-5|many
TGTGCCAGCAGCCCCGCGGGTGTTCAGCCCCAGCATTTT
CASSPAGVQPQHF
>-|TRBV6-5|TRBJ2-5|once
TGTGCCAGCAGTTACTCGGGCGGACTCCGCCAAGAGCCCCAGTACTTC
CASSYSGGLRQEPQYF
>TRBD1|TRBV19|TRBJ2-7|many
TGTGCCAGTAGTACGGGACAGACCTACGAGCAGTACTTC
CASSTGQTYEQYF
>TRBD1|TRBV11-2|TRBJ2-7|many
TGTGCCAGCAGCCTACCGACCCGGGACAGGGGCGACGAGCAGTACTTC
CASSLPTRDRGDEQYF
>-|TRBV21-1|TRBJ2-3|once
TGTGCCGGCAGCGACCCGGGACTAGCAACAGATACGCAGTATTTT
CAGSDPGLATDTQYF
>-|TRBV19|TRBJ1-1|many
TGTGCCAGTAGTAAGGTGGAGGGCACTGTGAACACTGAAGCTTTCTTT
CASSKVEGTVNTEAFF
>TRBD2|TRBV7-2|TRBJ2-1|-
TGTGCCAGCAGCCTGACTCTAGCGGGGGGCAGGAATGAGCAGTTCTTT
CASSLTLAGGRNEQFF
>-|TRBV20-1|TRBJ1-1|many
TGCAGTGCTAGAGATCTTGAACGGGGGTACCCTGAAGCTTTCTTT
CSARDLERGYPEAFF
>TRBD1|TRBV6-2/TRBV6-3|TRBJ1-5|many
TGTGCCAGCAGTGCCTGGACAGGGGACGGAAATCAGCCCCAGCATTTT
CASSAWTGDGNQPQHF
>-|TRBV9|TRBJ1-5|-
TGTGCCAGCAGCGTAGGAGGGGCTAGCAATCAGCCCCAGCATTTT
CASSVGGASNQPQHF
>-|TRBV4-3|TRBJ1-1|many
TGCGCCAGCAGCCAAGACAGGGTTTGGGAACCTGAAGCTTTCTTT
CASSQDRVWEPEAFF
>-|TRBV19|TRBJ1-5|many
TGTGCCAGTAATGCAGTCGGATATAGCAATCAGCCCCAGCATTTT
CASNAVGYSNQPQHF
>TRBD1|TRBV5-1|TRBJ2-5|many
TGCGCCAGCAGCGGGACAGGAGGGGAGACCCAGTACTTC
CASSGTGGETQYF
>-|TRBV12-3/TRBV12-4|TRBJ2-5|many
TGTGCCAGCAGTTTTCGCATAGAGACCCAGTACTTC
CASSFRIETQYF
>-|TRBV7-9|TRBJ1-1|many
TGTGCCAGCAGCCCAACCGGATCGGGCAAGACTGAAGCTTTCTTT
CASSPTGSGKTEAFF
>TRBD2|TRBV6-1|TRBJ2-1|-
TGTGCCAGCAGTGAACTCAGCGGGGGCCCCTACAATGAGCAGTTCTTC
CASSELSGGPYNEQFF
>-|TRBV7-9|TRBJ2-7|-
TGTGCCAGCAGCTTAGATCCCCGACCCTACGAGCAGTACTTC
CASSLDPRPYEQYF
>TRBD2|TRBV9|TRBJ2-5|-
TGTGCCAGCAGCGTTCCTAGCGGGCAAGAGACCCAGTACTTC
CASSVPSGQETQYF
>-|TRBV14|TRBJ2-7|many
TGTGCCAGCAGCCAACTGACCTACGAGCAGTACTTC
CASSQLTYEQYF
>TRBD2|TRBV5-4|TRBJ2-5|-
TGTGCCAGCAACATGGGGGGGTTGTTGGAGACCCAGTACTTC
CASNMGGLLETQYF
>-|TRBV7-6|TRBJ2-5|-
TGTGCCAACAGCTTAGTCATTCGGAACCTCTCAGAGACCAAGTACTTC
CANSLVIRNLSETKYF
>-|TRBV11-2|TRBJ2-7|-
TGTGCCAGCAGCGTAGTCGGGGTCGAGCAGTACTTC
CASSVVGVEQYF
>-|TRBV20-1|TRBJ2-7|-
TGCAGTGCTCGGACAGAATCCTGCGAGCAGTACTTC
CSARTESCEQYF
>-|TRBV27|TRBJ2-5|many
TGTGCCAGCAGCGTTCGGGACCAAGAGACCCAGTACTTC
CASSVRDQETQYF
>-|TRBV7-9|TRBJ2-3|few
TGTGCCAGCCAGCTCGGGATGCTGGAGACAGATACGCAGTATTTT
CASQLGMLETDTQYF
>TRBD2|TRBV7-9|TRBJ2-7|-
TGTGCCAGCAGCCAGGGACTAGCGGGAGTCGAGCAGTACTTC
CASSQGLAGVEQYF
>-|TRBV19|TRBJ1-1|-
TGTGCCTCCTCACGGGGGGTCTCACTGAACACTGAAGCTTTCTTT
CASSRGVSLNTEAFF
>-|TRBV29-1|TRBJ1-1|many
TGCAGCGTTGACAGAGACACTGAAGCTTTCTTT
CSVDRDTEAFF
>-|TRBV11-2|TRBJ1-1|-
TGTGCCAGCAGCTCTAGCACGGATATGAACACTGAAGCTTTCTTT
CASSSSTDMNTEAFF
>-|TRBV29-1|TRBJ2-5|many
TGCAGCGTTGAAGGGGGTCCGCCCCACGGGACCCAGTACTTC
CSVEGGPPHGTQYF
>TRBD2|TRBV12-3/TRBV12-4|TRBJ2-2|few
TGTGCCAGCAGTTCATACCAAAGAGGGACTAGCGGGGCCGGGTCCGGGGAGCTGTTTTTT
CASSSYQRGTSGAGSGELFF
>-|TRBV6-5|TRBJ2-2|many
TGTGCCAGCAGTTACAGGAGGCCACAGGGATCGAACACCGGGGAGCTGTTTTTT
CASSYRRPQGSNTGELFF
>TRBD2|TRBV13|TRBJ2-7|-
TGTGCCAGCAGCGTGGGACTAGCGGGGGGTTACGAGCAGTACTTC
CASSVGLAGGYEQYF
>-|TRBV30|TRBJ1-3|many
TGTGCCTGGAGTCTTGGACGGAGCTCTGGAAACACCATATATTTT
CAWSLGRSSGNTIYF
>TRBD1|TRBV7-9|TRBJ2-5|-
TGTGCCAGCAGCACGACAGGGGGCCAAGAGACCCAGTACTTC
CASSTTGGQETQYF
>TRBD1|TRBV28|TRBJ2-5|-
TGTGCCCGCCGCCCCATCGCGACAGGGCTCCAAGCGCCCCAGTACTTC
CARRPIATGLQAPQYF
>TRBD2|TRBV4-1|TRBJ2-7|few
TGCGCCAGCAGCCAAGGGACTAGCGGGGGGCTTCTGGGCTACGAGCAGTACTTC
CASSQGTSGGLLGYEQYF
>-|TRBV7-9|TRBJ2-3|many
TGTGCCAGCAGCCCGATTGAACAGGCCCTCCTCGGGGCAGATACGCAGTATTTT
CASSPIEQALLGADTQYF
>-|TRBV7-6|TRBJ1-1|-
TGTGCCAGTAGCGACAGGACGATGAACACTGAAGCTTTCTTT
CASSDRTMNTEAFF
>TRBD1|TRBV29-1|TRBJ2-7|few
TGCAGCGCTGCGGGACAGGCAGTGCACGAGCAGTACTTC
CSAAGQAVHEQYF
>TRBD1|TRBV27|TRBJ2-7|few
TGTGCCAGCAGGGAAACAGGGGGGTACGAGCAGTACTTC
CASRETGGYEQYF